Listed below are T cell receptor beta chains from one sample, sequenced in a study of shared T cell receptors in the human thymus. Here immunoSEQ multiplex PCR was the method, and the copy in TCRdb shows in-frame clones only, minus some. The sample yields hundreds of thousands of clones, 75% to 80% seen once. The sample also formed part of further work on human thymus T cells.

The source material was thymocytes. The origin of the receptors is a boy under three years old with a congenital heart defect. Each CDR3 is given with its conserved first and last residue. A D gene is named only where the DNA matches it firmly. Where a row states a size, it is once, few, many or the class of an expanded clone; other rows omit it.

D gene,V gene,clone size,J gene,CDR3 DNA,CDR3 protein
NA,TRBV27,NA,TRBJ1-5,TGTGCCAGCAGTTTCCTTAATAGCAATCAGCCCCAGCATTTT,CASSFLNSNQPQHF
TRBD1,TRBV4-3,NA,TRBJ2-7,TGCGCCAGCAGCCAAGATCCGGGACAGGGGGGCCACGAGCAGTACTTC,CASSQDPGQGGHEQYF
NA,TRBV4-3,once,TRBJ2-6,TGCGCCAGCAGCCAAGGTCCCCGGGTCTCCGGGGCCAACGTCCTGACTTTC,CASSQGPRVSGANVLTF
NA,TRBV14,NA,TRBJ1-1,TGTGCCAGCAGCCCCACGATCAGGGGCATTCGGGACACTGAAGCTTTCTTT,CASSPTIRGIRDTEAFF
TRBD2,TRBV30,NA,TRBJ2-4,TGTGCCTGGAGTCCAAGCGGGAGTAAGACCAAAAACATTCAGTACTTC,CAWSPSGSKTKNIQYF
TRBD2,TRBV4-1,NA,TRBJ2-2,TGCGCCAGCAGCCAAGTTATGGCTAGCGGGACGGTAATGAACACCGGGGAGCTGTTTTTT,CASSQVMASGTVMNTGELFF
NA,TRBV14,NA,TRBJ2-3,TGTGCCAGCAGCCAAGAACCTTGGGGAGCAAGGAAGCATACGCAGTATTTT,CASSQEPWGARKHTQYF
TRBD1,TRBV7-9,NA,TRBJ1-2,TGTGCCAGCAGCTTACAGGGACAGGGAGTTAACTATGGCTACACCTTC,CASSLQGQGVNYGYTF
TRBD1,TRBV9,NA,TRBJ1-1,TGTGCCAGCAGCGTTGGGGACAGGTGGGCTGAAGCTTTCTTT,CASSVGDRWAEAFF
TRBD1,TRBV28,NA,TRBJ2-6,TGTGCCACCAAGGGACAGGGCTATTCTGGGGCCAACGTCCTGACTTTC,CATKGQGYSGANVLTF
NA,TRBV29-1,NA,TRBJ2-1,TGCAGCGTCCTCCGATCCAGCTCCTACAATGAGCAGTTCTTC,CSVLRSSSYNEQFF
NA,TRBV28,once,TRBJ1-4,TGTGCCAGCAGGTCAGGGGCAACTAATGAAAAACTGTTTTTT,CASRSGATNEKLFF
TRBD2,TRBV9,once,TRBJ2-3,TGTGCCAGCAGCGTACGGTCCGGGGGAGGGACAGATACGCAGTATTTT,CASSVRSGGGTDTQYF
NA,TRBV5-4,NA,TRBJ2-3,TGTGCCAGCAGCGGGGACTTCCATACGCAGTATTTT,CASSGDFHTQYF
NA,TRBV4-1,NA,TRBJ1-5,TGCGCCAGCAGCCAAGAGGTGCAGGGATGGCATCAGCCCCAGCATTTT,CASSQEVQGWHQPQHF
TRBD2,TRBV14,few,TRBJ2-7,TGTGCCAGCAGCCTACGCCGAGGAAGCGGGGTAACCTACGAGCAGTACTTC,CASSLRRGSGVTYEQYF
TRBD2,TRBV5-6,NA,TRBJ2-7,TGTGCCAGCAGTCAGGAGCGGGGTAGGTCCTACGAGCAGTACTTC,CASSQERGRSYEQYF
TRBD2,TRBV4-3,NA,TRBJ2-7,TGCGCCAGCAGCCAACTCCGGGACTACCCCTACGAGCAGTACTTC,CASSQLRDYPYEQYF
NA,TRBV29-1,NA,TRBJ2-5,TGCAGCGTTGAAGACCCGTGGGGTCGGAGGACGTTGGAGACCCAGTACTTC,CSVEDPWGRRTLETQYF
TRBD2,TRBV2,few,TRBJ2-1,TGTGCCAGCAGTGGGGGGTTCGGGACTAGTATACACAATGAGCAGTTCTTC,CASSGGFGTSIHNEQFF
NA,TRBV5-1,once,TRBJ2-7,TGCGCCAGCAGCGTGGGGGGCGGGACCTACGAGCAGTACTTC,CASSVGGGTYEQYF
TRBD1,TRBV6-1,few,TRBJ1-1,TGTGCCAGCAGCGGGGGACAGGGAATGAACACTGAAGCTTTCTTT,CASSGGQGMNTEAFF
TRBD2,TRBV10-1,NA,TRBJ2-7,TGCGCCAGCAGTGAGGTAGCCGGGACTAGCGGGAACGAGCAGTACTTC,CASSEVAGTSGNEQYF
NA,TRBV18,NA,TRBJ1-2,TGTGCCAGCTCACCACCGGAGCAGGGACATAACTATGGCTACACCTTC,CASSPPEQGHNYGYTF
TRBD2,TRBV15,NA,TRBJ2-7,TGTGCCACCAAAGGGAAGCGGGAAGGTTACGAGCAGTACTTC,CATKGKREGYEQYF
TRBD1,TRBV12-5,NA,TRBJ1-4,TGTGCTAGTGATGGCGGACAGGGAAAAAATGAAAAACTGTTTTTT,CASDGGQGKNEKLFF
NA,TRBV18,few,TRBJ1-2,TGTGCCAGCTCACCTGGGGAGCTTAACTATGGCTACACCTTC,CASSPGELNYGYTF
TRBD2,TRBV30,NA,TRBJ2-3,TGTGCCTGGGAGCTTCCGGGACTAGCGTTCCCGGATACGCAGTATTTT,CAWELPGLAFPDTQYF
NA,TRBV5-1,NA,TRBJ2-7,TGCGCCAGCAGCTTGGATGACTCCTCCTACGAGCAGTACTTC,CASSLDDSSYEQYF
NA,TRBV5-4,NA,TRBJ2-1,TGTGCCAGCAGCATACTAGCTCAGAGCTCCTACAATGAGCAGTTCTTC,CASSILAQSSYNEQFF
TRBD2,TRBV5-1,few,TRBJ2-5,TGCGCCAGCAGCAAAGGACGGCGGGAGGGGAGAGAGACCCAGTACTTC,CASSKGRREGRETQYF
TRBD2,TRBV7-8,NA,TRBJ2-7,TGTGCCAGCAGCCCGGCCCCTAGCGGCCTACATTGGTTTACCTACGAGCAGTACTTC,CASSPAPSGLHWFTYEQYF
TRBD2,TRBV5-4,few,TRBJ2-7,TGTGCCAGCAGCTTGGCGGGAGGGCCCTACGAGCAGTACTTC,CASSLAGGPYEQYF
TRBD2,TRBV10-3,NA,TRBJ2-7,TGTGCCATCAGTGAGGCGGGAGACTCCTACGAGCAGTACTTC,CAISEAGDSYEQYF
TRBD2,TRBV29-1,NA,TRBJ2-1,TGCAGCGTCAGCGGGAGGGGTAATGAGCAGTTCTTC,CSVSGRGNEQFF
NA,TRBV19,NA,TRBJ1-2,TGTGCCAGTAGACGATGGAGGTCCACTAACTATGGCTACACCTTC,CASRRWRSTNYGYTF
NA,TRBV9,NA,TRBJ2-1,TGTGCCAGCGGAGACAGATACAATGAGCAGTTCTTC,CASGDRYNEQFF
NA,TRBV30,once,TRBJ2-7,TGTGCCTGCCGGAGGGGCGGTTCCTCCGAGCAGTACTTC,CACRRGGSSEQYF
NA,TRBV15,NA,TRBJ2-6,TGTGCCACCAGCAGGCTTCCGACAGTCCCCTCTGGGGCCAACGTCCTGACTTTC,CATSRLPTVPSGANVLTF
TRBD2,TRBV7-2,NA,TRBJ2-1,TGTGCCAGCAGCTCCCGAGGGAGGGCCTACAATGAGCAGTTCTTC,CASSSRGRAYNEQFF
TRBD2,TRBV5-1,NA,TRBJ2-2,TGCGCCAGCACGGAGCGGGAGGGCCGGTTAGCCGGGGAGCTGTTTTTT,CASTEREGRLAGELFF
TRBD2,TRBV10-3,NA,TRBJ2-7,TGTGCCATCACCTCCGGGACTAGTATCCACGAGCAGTACTTC,CAITSGTSIHEQYF
TRBD1,TRBV28,NA,TRBJ1-2,TGTGCCAGCAGTCCTCGGGACAGGGGGCGCGGGGGAGGTGGCTACACCTTC,CASSPRDRGRGGGGYTF
TRBD2,TRBV19,once,TRBJ2-1,TGTGCCAGTAGTATCTTAACTAGCGGGAGTGGTTGGGAGCAGTTCTTC,CASSILTSGSGWEQFF
TRBD1,TRBV14,few,TRBJ2-5,TGTGCCAGCAGCCATTCTCCGCAGGGGGCCCTCCAAGAGACCCAGTACTTC,CASSHSPQGALQETQYF
NA,TRBV18,NA,TRBJ1-2,TGTGCCAGCTCACCACAAGAGCCTTCGCGGACTTATATTTCTAACTATGGCTACACCTTC,CASSPQEPSRTYISNYGYTF
NA,TRBV4-2,once,TRBJ1-2,TGTGCCAGCAGCCAAGAGACCAATGGGCCCTATGGCTACACCTTC,CASSQETNGPYGYTF
NA,TRBV11-3,NA,TRBJ1-1,TGTGCCAGCAGCGTTCAGGGATGGACTGAAGCTTTCTTT,CASSVQGWTEAFF
TRBD2,TRBV27,few,TRBJ2-1,TGTGCCAGCAGTTGGATAGCGGGGAGCTCCTACAATGAGCAGTTCTTC,CASSWIAGSSYNEQFF
TRBD1,TRBV28,NA,TRBJ1-1,TGTGCCAGCAGCGAAGAGTTAGGGGGCCGAGGGAACACTGAAGCTTTCTTT,CASSEELGGRGNTEAFF